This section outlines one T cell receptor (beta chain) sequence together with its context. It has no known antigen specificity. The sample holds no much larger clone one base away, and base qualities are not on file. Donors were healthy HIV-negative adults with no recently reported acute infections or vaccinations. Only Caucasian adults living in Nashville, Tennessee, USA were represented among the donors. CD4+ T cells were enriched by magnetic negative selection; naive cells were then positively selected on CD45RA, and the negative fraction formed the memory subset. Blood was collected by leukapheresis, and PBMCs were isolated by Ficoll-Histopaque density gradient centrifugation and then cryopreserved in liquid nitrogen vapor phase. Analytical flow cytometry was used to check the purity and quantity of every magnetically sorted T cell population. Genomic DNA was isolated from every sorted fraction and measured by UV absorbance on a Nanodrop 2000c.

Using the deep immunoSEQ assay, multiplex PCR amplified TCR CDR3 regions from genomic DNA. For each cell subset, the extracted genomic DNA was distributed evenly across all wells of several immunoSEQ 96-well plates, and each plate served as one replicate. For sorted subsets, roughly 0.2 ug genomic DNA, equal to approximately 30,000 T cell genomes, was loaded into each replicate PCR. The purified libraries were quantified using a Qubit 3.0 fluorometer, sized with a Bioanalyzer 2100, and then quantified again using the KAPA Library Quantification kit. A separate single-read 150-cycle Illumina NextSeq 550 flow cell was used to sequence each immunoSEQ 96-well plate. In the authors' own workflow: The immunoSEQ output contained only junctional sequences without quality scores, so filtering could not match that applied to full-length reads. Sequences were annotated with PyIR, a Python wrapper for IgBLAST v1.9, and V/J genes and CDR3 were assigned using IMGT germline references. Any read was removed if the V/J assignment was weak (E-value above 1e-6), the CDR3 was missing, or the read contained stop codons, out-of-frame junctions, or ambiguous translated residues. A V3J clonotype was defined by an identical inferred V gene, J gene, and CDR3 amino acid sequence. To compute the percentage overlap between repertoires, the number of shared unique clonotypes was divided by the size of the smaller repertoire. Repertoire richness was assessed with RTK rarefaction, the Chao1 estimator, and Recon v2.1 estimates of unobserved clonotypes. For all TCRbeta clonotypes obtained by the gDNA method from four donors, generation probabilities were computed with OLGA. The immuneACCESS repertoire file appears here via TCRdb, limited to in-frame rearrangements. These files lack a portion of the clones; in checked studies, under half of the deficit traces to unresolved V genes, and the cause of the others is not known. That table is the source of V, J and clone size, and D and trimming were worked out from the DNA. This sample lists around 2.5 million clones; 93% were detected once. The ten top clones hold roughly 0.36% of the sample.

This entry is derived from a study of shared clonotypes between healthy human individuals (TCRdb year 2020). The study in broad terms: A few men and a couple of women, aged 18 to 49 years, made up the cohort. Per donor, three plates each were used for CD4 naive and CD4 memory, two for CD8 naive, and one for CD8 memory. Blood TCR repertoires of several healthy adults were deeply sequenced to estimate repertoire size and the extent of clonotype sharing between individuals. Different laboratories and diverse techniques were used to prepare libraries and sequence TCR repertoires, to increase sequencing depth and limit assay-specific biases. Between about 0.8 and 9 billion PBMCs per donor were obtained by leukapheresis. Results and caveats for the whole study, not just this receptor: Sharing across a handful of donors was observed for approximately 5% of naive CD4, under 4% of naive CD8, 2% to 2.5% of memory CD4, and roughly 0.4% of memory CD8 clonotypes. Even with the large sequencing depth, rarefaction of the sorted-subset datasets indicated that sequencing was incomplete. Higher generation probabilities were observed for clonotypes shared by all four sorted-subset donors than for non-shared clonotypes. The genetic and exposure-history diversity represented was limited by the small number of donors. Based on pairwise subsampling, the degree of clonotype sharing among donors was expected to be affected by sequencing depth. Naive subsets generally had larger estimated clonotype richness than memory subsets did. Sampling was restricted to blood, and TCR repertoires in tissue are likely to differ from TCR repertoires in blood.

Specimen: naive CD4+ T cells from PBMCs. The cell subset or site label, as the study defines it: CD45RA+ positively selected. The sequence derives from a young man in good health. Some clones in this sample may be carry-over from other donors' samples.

In nucleotide form, the sequence is TGTGCCAGCAGTTTGGGGCAGGGGGGGCCCAAAAACATTCAGTACTTC. This translates into CASSLGQGGPKNIQYF. The rearranged segments are TRBV27 and TRBJ2-4; the D gene is possibly TRBD1 or TRBD2, with 7 bases matching each. CDR1 and CDR2, looked up from the germline V gene (reference sequence), are MNHEY and SMNVEV. Trimming costs V 3 bases and J 2 bases, and their ends lie 14 bases apart. Spanning cysteine to phenylalanine, the CDR3 consists of 16 amino acids. The DNA shown is the 48-base CDR3, in frame from base 1.